This entry is about one T cell receptor (beta chain). V lost 5 bases and J 1 base, leaving 11 bases between the germline ends. Germline CDR1 and CDR2: MDHEN and SYDVKM. The CDR3 is 14 amino acids. All donors participated as healthy donors of bone marrow. This specimen belongs to a study of cytomegalovirus exposure and HLA in healthy donors. The PCR employed 60 Vbeta primers together with 13 Jbeta primers. Original processing methods: It was a later analysis that counted 79 million or so unique TCR beta chains, of which 9 million to 13 million were shared. Only in-frame clones appear in the TCRdb table, and some are missing; sequencing was by immunoSEQ multiplex PCR. The D gene and trimming were derived from the DNA, and the V and J assignments and clone size from that table. The sample comprises 200,000 to 250,000 clones, approximately 83% of which are singletons, and about 1.4% rests with the top ten.

Input material: PBMCs. The origin of this receptor is a girl between 5 and 17 years old in good health and CMV-seronegative. V and J are TRBV28 and TRBJ1-1, with a possible D match to TRBD1 (5 bases). CDR3 residues: CASSPQGSNTEAFF. The CDR3 DNA follows: TGTGCCAGCAGTCCCCAGGGATCGAACACTGAAGCTTTCTTT.